This entry concerns a single T cell receptor beta chain. Its antigen is unknown. CDR1 and CDR2 (germline): SGHTA, FQGNSA. V gave up 5 bases and J gave up 4 bases, with 15 bases separating them. The CDR3 spans 14 residues. The entry originates in a study of shared clonotypes between healthy human individuals. Study results and limitations: Larger richness was generally estimated for naive than memory subsets.

Some clones are missing from TCRdb's copy, which holds only in-frame ones; the method was immunoSEQ multiplex PCR. This table holds fewer than 1.8 million clones, about 98.5% found once. The rearrangement joins TRBV7-2 to TRBJ2-7, with D perhaps TRBD1 (5 bases). This sequence originates from a man younger than 45 in good health. Material: naive CD4+ T cells sorted from blood. Described subset: CD45RA+ positively selected. Here the CDR3 reads CASSPRWGRYEQYF. DNA for the CDR3: TGTGCCAGCAGCCCCCGGTGGGGCAGATACGAGCAGTACTTC.